This TCR beta chain was retrieved from a study of circulating and synovial CD4+ cells in juvenile arthritis. CDR1 is SGHTA and CDR2 is FQGTGA in the germline V gene. Deletions cut 7 bases from V and 3 bases from J, with 16 bases between. This CDR3 has 14 residues. The protocol was immunoSEQ multiplex PCR, while the TCRdb copy is restricted to in-frame clones and leaves out a portion. The profile shows roughly 33,000 clones, 90% to 95% of them singletons. Study outcomes and limitations: These blood cells shared more CDR3 sequences with synovium than bulk blood. Bulk blood CD4 repertoires were more diverse than these.

To note about this clone: The antigen remains unidentified.

The sequenced sample consisted of CD4+ T cells from blood. The rearrangement links TRBV7-3 to TRBJ2-7; the D is unclear. The origin of this receptor is a human donor with juvenile idiopathic arthritis. The CDR3 DNA reads TGTGCCAGCAACCCTACAGAAATTCTCTACGAGCAGTACTTC. Amino acid sequence: CASNPTEILYEQYF.